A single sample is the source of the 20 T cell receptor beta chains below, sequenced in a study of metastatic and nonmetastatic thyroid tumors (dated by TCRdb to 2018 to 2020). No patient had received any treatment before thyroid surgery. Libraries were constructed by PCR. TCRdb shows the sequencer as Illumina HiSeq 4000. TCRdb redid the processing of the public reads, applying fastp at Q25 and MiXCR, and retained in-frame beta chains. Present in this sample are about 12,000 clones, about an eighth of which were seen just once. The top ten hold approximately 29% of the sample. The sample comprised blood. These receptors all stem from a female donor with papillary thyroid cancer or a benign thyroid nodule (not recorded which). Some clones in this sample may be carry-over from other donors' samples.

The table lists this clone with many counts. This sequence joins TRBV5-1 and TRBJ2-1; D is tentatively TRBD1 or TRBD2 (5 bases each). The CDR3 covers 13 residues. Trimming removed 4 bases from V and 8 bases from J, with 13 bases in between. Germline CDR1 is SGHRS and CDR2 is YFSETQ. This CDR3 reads CASSLGGGDEQFF. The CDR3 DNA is TGCGCCAGCAGCCTTGGGGGTGGGGATGAGCAGTTCTTC.

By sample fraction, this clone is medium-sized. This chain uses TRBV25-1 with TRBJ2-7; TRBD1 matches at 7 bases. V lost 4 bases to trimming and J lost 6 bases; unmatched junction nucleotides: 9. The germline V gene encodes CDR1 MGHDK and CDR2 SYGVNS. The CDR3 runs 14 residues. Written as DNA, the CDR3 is TGTGCCAGCAGTGCCCCGACAGGGTTTCGCGAGCAGTACTTC. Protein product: CASSAPTGFREQYF.

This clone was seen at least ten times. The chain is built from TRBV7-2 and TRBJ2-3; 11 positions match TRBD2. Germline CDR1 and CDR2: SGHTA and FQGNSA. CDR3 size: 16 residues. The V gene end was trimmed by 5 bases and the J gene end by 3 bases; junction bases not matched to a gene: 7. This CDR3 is CASSTGTSGGTDTQYF. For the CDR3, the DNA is TGTGCCAGCAGCACCGGGACTAGCGGTGGGACAGATACGCAGTATTTT.

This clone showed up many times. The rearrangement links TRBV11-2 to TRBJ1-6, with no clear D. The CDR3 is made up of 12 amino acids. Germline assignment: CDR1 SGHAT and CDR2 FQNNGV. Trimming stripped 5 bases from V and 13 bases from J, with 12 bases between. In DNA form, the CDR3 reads TGTGCCAGCAGCACCAGCAGCAATCCCCTCCACTTT. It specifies CASSTSSNPLHF.

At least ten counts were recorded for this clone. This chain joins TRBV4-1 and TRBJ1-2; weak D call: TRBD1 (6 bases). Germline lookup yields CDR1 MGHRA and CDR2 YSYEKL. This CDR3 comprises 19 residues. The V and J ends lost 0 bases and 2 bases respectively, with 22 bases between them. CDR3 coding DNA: TGCGCCAGCAGCCAAGAAGGGGGAAAAGGGCGGGTTCCAAACTATGGCTACACCTTC. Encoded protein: CASSQEGGKGRVPNYGYTF.

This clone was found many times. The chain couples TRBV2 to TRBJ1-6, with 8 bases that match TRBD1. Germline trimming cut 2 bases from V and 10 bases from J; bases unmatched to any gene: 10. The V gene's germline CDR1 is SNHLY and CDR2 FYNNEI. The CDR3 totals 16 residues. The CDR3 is CASSERGGPGGSPLHF. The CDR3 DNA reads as TGTGCCAGCAGTGAAAGGGGGGGGCCAGGGGGCTCACCCCTCCACTTT.

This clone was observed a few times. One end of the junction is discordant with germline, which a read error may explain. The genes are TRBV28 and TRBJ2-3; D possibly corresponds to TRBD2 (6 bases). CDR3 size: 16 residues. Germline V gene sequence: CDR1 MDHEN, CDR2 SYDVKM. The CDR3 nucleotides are TGTGCCAGCAGTTTTCCGCGGGGTGCTAGCACATATACGCAGTATTTT. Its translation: CASSFPRGASTYTQYF.

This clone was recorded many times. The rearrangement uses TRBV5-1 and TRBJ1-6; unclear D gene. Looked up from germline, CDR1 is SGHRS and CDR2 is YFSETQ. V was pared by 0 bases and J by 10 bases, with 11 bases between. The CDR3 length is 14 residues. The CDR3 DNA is TGCGCCAGCAGCTTGGAAGTTCGCGAGTCACCCCTCCACTTT. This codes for CASSLEVRESPLHF. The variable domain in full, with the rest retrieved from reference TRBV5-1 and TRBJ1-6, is KAGVTQTPRYLIKTRGQQVTLSCSPISGHRSVSWYQQTPGQGLQFLFEYFSETQRNKGNFPGRFSGRQFSNSRSEMNVSTLELGDSALYLCASSLEVRESPLHFGNGTRLTVT.

The CDR3 protein is CATSESGGVETQYF. DNA of the CDR3: TGTGCCACCAGTGAGTCAGGAGGGGTAGAGACCCAGTACTTC. V usage is TRBV24-1 and J usage is TRBJ2-5, with a possible D match to TRBD2 (6 bases). V lost 4 bases to trimming and J lost 4 bases, with 12 bases between them. This CDR3 has 14 amino acids. Germline-derived CDR1 and CDR2 are KGHDR and SFDVKD.

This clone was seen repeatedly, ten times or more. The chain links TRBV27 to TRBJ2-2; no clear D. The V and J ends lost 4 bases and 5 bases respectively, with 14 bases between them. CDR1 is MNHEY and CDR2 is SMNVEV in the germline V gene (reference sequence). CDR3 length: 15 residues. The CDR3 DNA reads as TGTGCCAGCAGTTACCTGGGATCGCTTACCGGGGAGCTGTTTTTT. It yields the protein CASSYLGSLTGELFF.

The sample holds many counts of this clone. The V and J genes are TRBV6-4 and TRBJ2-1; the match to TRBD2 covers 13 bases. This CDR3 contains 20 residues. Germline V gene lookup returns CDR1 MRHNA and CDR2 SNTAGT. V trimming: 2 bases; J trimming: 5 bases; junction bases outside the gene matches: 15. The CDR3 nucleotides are TGTGCCAGCAGTGACACGGGACTAGCGGGAAGGTACGTTGAGAACAATGAGCAGTTCTTC. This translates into CASSDTGLAGRYVENNEQFF.

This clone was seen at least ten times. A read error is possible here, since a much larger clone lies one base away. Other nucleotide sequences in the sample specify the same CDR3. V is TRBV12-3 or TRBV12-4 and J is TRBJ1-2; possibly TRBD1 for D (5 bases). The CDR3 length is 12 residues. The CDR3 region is CAIQTALGGYTF. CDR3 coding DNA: TGTGCCATTCAGACAGCCCTGGGTGGCTATACCTTC.

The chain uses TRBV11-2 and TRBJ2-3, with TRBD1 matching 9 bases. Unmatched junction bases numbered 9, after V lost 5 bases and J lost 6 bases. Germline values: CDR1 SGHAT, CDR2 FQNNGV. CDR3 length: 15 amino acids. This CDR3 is CASSTIQGAMDTQYF. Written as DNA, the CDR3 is TGTGCCAGCAGCACAATACAGGGGGCTATGGATACGCAGTATTTT. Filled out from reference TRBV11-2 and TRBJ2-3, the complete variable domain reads EAGVAQSPRYKIIEKRQSVAFWCNPISGHATLYWYQQILGQGPKLLIQFQNNGVVDDSQLPKDRFSAERLKGVDSTLKIQPAKLEDSAVYLCASSTIQGAMDTQYFGPGTRLTVL.

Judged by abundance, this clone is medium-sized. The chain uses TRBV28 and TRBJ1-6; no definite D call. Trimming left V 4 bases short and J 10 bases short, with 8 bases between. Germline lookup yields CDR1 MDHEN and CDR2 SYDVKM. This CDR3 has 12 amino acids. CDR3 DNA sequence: TGTGCCAGCAGTTCCGCCGCCTCACCCCTCCACTTT. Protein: CASSSAASPLHF.

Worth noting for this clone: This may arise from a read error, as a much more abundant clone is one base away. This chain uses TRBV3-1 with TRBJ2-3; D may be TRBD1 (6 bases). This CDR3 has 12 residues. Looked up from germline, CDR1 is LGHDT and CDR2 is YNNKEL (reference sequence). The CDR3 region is CVSSTGTLGQYF. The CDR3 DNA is TGTGTCAGCAGTACAGGGACCTTGGGGCAGTATTTT.

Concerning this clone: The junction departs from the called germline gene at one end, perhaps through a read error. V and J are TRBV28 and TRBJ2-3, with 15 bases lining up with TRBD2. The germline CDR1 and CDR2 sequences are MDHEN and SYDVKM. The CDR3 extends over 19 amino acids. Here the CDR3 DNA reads TGCGCCAGCAGCCTCCCAGGGACTAGCGGGGGGTGTGTCACAGATACGCAGTATTTT. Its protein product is CASSLPGTSGGCVTDTQYF.

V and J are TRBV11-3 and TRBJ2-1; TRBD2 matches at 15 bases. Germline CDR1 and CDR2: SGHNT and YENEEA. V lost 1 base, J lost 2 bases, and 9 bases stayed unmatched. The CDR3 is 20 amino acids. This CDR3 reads CASSLGSGTSGRSAYNEQFF. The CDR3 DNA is TGTGCCAGCAGCTTAGGGTCCGGGACTAGCGGGAGGTCCGCCTACAATGAGCAGTTCTTC.

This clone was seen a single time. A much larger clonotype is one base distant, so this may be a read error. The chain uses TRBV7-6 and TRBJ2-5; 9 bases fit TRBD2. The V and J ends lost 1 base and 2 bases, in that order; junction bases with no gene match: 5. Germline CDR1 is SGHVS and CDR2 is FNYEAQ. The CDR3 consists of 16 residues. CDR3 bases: TGTGCCAGCAGCTTAGTAGGGACTAGCTGGCAAGAGACCCAGTACTTC. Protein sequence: CASSLVGTSWQETQYF. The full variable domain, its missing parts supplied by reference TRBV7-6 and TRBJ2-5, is GAGVSQSPRYKVTKRGQDVALRCDPISGHVSLYWYRQALGQGPEFLTYFNYEAQQDKSGLPNDRFSAERPEGSISTLTIQRTEQRDSAMYRCASSLVGTSWQETQYFGPGTRLLVL.

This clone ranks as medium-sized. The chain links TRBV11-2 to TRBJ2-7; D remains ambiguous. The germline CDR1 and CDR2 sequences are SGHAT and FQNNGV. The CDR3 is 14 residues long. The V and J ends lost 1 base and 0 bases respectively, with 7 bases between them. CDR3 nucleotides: TGTGCCAGCAGCTTAGGTCCGAGCTCCTACGAGCAGTACTTC. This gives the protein CASSLGPSSYEQYF.

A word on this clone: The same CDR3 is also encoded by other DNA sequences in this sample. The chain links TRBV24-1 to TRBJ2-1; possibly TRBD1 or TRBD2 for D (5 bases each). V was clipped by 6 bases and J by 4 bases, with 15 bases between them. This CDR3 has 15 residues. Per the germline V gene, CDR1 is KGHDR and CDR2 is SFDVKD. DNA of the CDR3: TGTGCCACCAGTCGAGGGGCAGGACGTTACAATGAGCAGTTCTTC. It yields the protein CATSRGAGRYNEQFF.